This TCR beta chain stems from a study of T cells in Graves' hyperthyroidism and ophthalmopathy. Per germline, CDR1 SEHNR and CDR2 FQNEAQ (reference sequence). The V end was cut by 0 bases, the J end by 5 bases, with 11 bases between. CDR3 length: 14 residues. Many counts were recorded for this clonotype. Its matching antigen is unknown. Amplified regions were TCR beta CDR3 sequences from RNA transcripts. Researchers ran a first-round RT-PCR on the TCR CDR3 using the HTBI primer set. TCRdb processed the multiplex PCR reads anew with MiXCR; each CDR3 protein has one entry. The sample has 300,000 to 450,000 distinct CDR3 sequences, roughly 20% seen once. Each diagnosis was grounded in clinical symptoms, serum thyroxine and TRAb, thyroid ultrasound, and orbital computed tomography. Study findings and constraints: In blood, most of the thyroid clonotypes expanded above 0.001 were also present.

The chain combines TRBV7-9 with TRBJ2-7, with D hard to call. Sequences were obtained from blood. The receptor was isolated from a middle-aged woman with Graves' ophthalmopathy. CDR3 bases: TGTGCCAGCAGCTTAGCGCATGGCATACACGAGCAGTACTTC. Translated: CASSLAHGIHEQYF.